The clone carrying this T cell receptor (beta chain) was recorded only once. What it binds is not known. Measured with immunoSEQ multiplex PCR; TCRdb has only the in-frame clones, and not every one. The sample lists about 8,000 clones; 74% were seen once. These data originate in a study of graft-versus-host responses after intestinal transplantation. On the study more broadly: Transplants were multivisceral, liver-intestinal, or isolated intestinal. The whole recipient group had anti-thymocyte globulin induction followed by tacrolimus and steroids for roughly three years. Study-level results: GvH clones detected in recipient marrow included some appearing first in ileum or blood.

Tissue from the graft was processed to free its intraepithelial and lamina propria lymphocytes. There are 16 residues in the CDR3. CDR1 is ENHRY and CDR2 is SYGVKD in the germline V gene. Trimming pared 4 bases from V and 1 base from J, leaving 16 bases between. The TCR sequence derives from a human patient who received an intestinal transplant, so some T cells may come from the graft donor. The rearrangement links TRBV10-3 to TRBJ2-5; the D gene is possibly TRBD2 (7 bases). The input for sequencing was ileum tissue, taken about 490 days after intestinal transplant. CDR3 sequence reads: CAISVGGRGAQETQYF. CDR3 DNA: TGTGCCATCAGTGTGGGGGGCCGGGGGGCCCAAGAGACCCAGTACTTC.